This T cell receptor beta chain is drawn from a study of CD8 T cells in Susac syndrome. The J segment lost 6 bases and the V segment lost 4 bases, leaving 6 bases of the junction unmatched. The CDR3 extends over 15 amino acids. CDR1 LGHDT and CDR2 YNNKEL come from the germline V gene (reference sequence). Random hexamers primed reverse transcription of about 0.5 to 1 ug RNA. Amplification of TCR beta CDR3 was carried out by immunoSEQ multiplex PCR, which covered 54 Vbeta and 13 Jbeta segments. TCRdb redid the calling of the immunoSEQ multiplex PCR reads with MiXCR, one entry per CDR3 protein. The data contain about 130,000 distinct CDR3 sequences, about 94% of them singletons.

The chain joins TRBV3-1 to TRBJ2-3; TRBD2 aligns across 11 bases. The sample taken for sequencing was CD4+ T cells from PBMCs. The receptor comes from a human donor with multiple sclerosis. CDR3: CASSPIAGGSDTQYF. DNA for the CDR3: TGTGCCAGCAGCCCCATAGCGGGGGGGTCGGATACGCAGTATTTT.